Listed below are T cell receptor beta chains from one sample, sequenced in a study of blood T cell repertoires in COVID-19. Data came from immunoSEQ multiplex PCR; TCRdb stores just in-frame clones and leaves some out. The data contain hundreds of thousands of clones, more than 70% of them seen just once; the ten biggest clones take up about 7.4%. The source material was peripheral blood. The receptors originated from a woman aged 50 to 65 with acute or convalescent COVID-19. Each CDR3 is given with its conserved first and last residue. A D gene is named only where the DNA matches it firmly. Clone size is stated in some rows and not others, as once, few, many or a class when expanded.

TRBV5-1	-	TRBJ2-1	15	TRBD2	CASSTAGAPHNEQFF	TGCGCCAGCAGCACAGCGGGAGCCCCCCACAATGAGCAGTTCTTC
TRBV6-5	-	TRBJ2-7	15	TRBD1	CAITDWGQGPYEQYF	TGTGCCATAACAGACTGGGGACAGGGCCCCTACGAGCAGTACTTC
TRBV6-6	-	TRBJ2-7	13	-	CASSYSWPGEQYF	TGTGCCAGCAGTTACTCGTGGCCGGGCGAGCAGTACTTC
TRBV5-1	-	TRBJ2-5	14	TRBD2	CASSTSGTSGSQYF	TGCGCCAGCAGCACGTCCGGGACTAGCGGGAGCCAGTACTTC
TRBV4-2	-	TRBJ2-1	13	-	CASSQGGYNEQFF	TGTGCCAGCAGCCAAGGCGGGTACAATGAGCAGTTCTTC
TRBV27	-	TRBJ1-2	14	-	CASSPPGGRYGYTF	TGTGCCAGCAGTCCTCCGGGGGGCCGTTATGGCTACACCTTC
TRBV13	-	TRBJ1-2	16	-	CASNGVRAGANYGYTF	TGTGCCAGCAATGGGGTTAGGGCAGGGGCTAACTATGGCTACACCTTC
TRBV14	once	TRBJ2-5	12	-	CASSLAVETQYF	TGTGCCAGCAGCCTCGCGGTGGAGACCCAGTACTTC
TRBV24-1	once	TRBJ2-4	16	TRBD1	CATSDGDRGRGNIQYF	TGTGCCACCAGTGACGGGGACAGGGGCCGAGGAAACATTCAGTACTTC
TRBV2	-	TRBJ2-1	15	TRBD1	CASSATGTENNEQFF	TGTGCCAGCAGTGCTACCGGGACAGAAAACAATGAGCAGTTCTTC
TRBV3-1/TRBV3-2	few	TRBJ1-1	15	-	CASSQDRSGHTEAFF	TGTGCCAGCAGCCAAGATCGTAGCGGTCACACTGAAGCTTTCTTT
TRBV11-2	-	TRBJ1-6	17	TRBD1	CASSFPRTGANNSPLHF	TGTGCCAGCAGCTTCCCTAGGACAGGAGCCAATAATTCACCCCTCCACTTT
TRBV18	-	TRBJ2-3	14	TRBD1	CASSPGTGTDTQYF	TGTGCCAGCTCTCCTGGGACAGGCACAGATACGCAGTATTTT
TRBV4-2	-	TRBJ2-7	15	TRBD2	CASSRPSGENYEQYF	TGTGCCAGCAGCCGACCTAGCGGGGAGAACTACGAGCAGTACTTC
TRBV5-5	few	TRBJ2-1	15	-	CASSLGGDRYNEQFF	TGTGCCAGCAGCCTCGGCGGGGACAGATACAATGAGCAGTTCTTC
TRBV27	-	TRBJ1-2	14	-	CASRKTGTNYGYTF	TGTGCCAGCAGAAAAACAGGGACCAACTATGGCTACACCTTC
TRBV19	-	TRBJ1-2	11	-	CASSIPGGYTF	TGTGCCAGTAGTATCCCAGGAGGCTACACCTTC
TRBV29-1	-	TRBJ1-1	10	-	CSGRGTEAFF	TGCAGCGGGAGGGGCACTGAAGCTTTCTTT
TRBV28	-	TRBJ2-7	15	-	CASTPQPRTPVEQYF	TGTGCCAGCACTCCTCAACCCCGGACTCCCGTCGAGCAGTACTTC
TRBV5-1	-	TRBJ2-7	18	-	CASSPRPMSRVSSYEQYF	TGCGCCAGCAGCCCCCGCCCGATGAGCAGGGTTAGCTCCTACGAGCAGTACTTC
TRBV19	-	TRBJ2-1	16	TRBD2	CASRKGLAGGFNEQFF	TGTGCCAGTAGGAAAGGACTAGCGGGGGGATTCAATGAGCAGTTCTTC
TRBV7-2	-	TRBJ1-3	17	TRBD1	CASSPSGQPSSGNTIYF	TGTGCCAGCAGCCCCTCGGGACAGCCCAGCTCTGGAAACACCATATATTTT
TRBV19	-	TRBJ1-6	13	-	CASSRTANSPLHF	TGTGCCAGTAGTAGGACAGCTAATTCACCCCTCCACTTT
TRBV30	once	TRBJ2-7	11	-	CAWSVIREQYF	TGTGCCTGGAGTGTAATCCGCGAGCAGTACTTC
TRBV18	once	TRBJ2-1	15	TRBD2	CASSPAGLKYNEQFF	TGTGCCAGCTCCCCAGCGGGACTAAAATACAATGAGCAGTTCTTC
TRBV5-1	-	TRBJ2-7	16	TRBD2	CASSPVSGGFDYEQYF	TGCGCCAGCAGCCCTGTAAGCGGGGGGTTTGACTACGAGCAGTACTTC
TRBV2	once	TRBJ1-2	16	TRBD1	CASKGDRGVENYGYTF	TGTGCCAGCAAAGGGGACAGGGGAGTGGAGAACTATGGCTACACCTTC
TRBV5-4	-	TRBJ1-2	18	TRBD1	CASSLSFGQDLTNYGYTF	TGTGCCAGCAGCTTGTCATTTGGACAGGACTTAACTAACTATGGCTACACCTTC
TRBV5-6	-	TRBJ1-4	16	TRBD1	CASSPDRGATNEKLFF	TGTGCCAGCAGCCCGGACAGGGGGGCAACTAATGAAAAACTGTTTTTT
TRBV4-1	-	TRBJ1-2	17	TRBD1	CASSQGGLGQGAYGYTF	TGCGCCAGCAGCCAAGGGGGTTTGGGACAGGGGGCCTATGGCTACACCTTC
TRBV4-2	-	TRBJ1-1	15	TRBD1	CASSHRGQGALEAFF	TGTGCCAGCAGCCACAGAGGACAGGGGGCTCTTGAAGCTTTCTTT
TRBV29-1	-	TRBJ2-5	11	TRBD1	CSGGQQETQYF	TGCAGCGGGGGACAGCAAGAGACCCAGTACTTC
TRBV7-3	-	TRBJ2-2	17	TRBD2	CASSFLPGLAGTGELFF	TGTGCCAGCAGCTTTTTGCCGGGACTAGCCGGCACCGGGGAGCTGTTTTTT
TRBV28	-	TRBJ2-1	14	TRBD1	CASSGDRGGNEQFF	TGTGCCAGCAGTGGGGACAGGGGGGGGAATGAGCAGTTCTTC
TRBV3-1/TRBV3-2	-	TRBJ2-1	14	-	CASSQWTVRNEQFF	TGTGCCAGCAGCCAATGGACAGTTCGAAATGAGCAGTTCTTC
TRBV19	few	TRBJ2-1	15	-	CASSPGYADYNEQFF	TGTGCCAGTAGTCCAGGGTACGCGGATTACAATGAGCAGTTCTTC
TRBV3-1/TRBV3-2	-	TRBJ2-1	17	TRBD2	CASKSLAGGSSYNEQFF	TGTGCCAGCAAGTCACTAGCGGGGGGGTCCTCCTACAATGAGCAGTTCTTC
TRBV7-2	-	TRBJ2-1	16	TRBD2	CASSLWGTSGDNEQFF	TGTGCCAGCAGCTTATGGGGGACTAGCGGCGACAATGAGCAGTTCTTC
TRBV7-2	-	TRBJ1-5	15	TRBD1	CASSLGGQPNQPQHF	TGTGCCAGCAGCTTAGGGGGACAGCCCAATCAGCCCCAGCATTTT
TRBV6-1	once	TRBJ2-7	15	-	CASSEVPGVSYEQYF	TGTGCCAGCAGTGAAGTCCCGGGAGTATCCTACGAGCAGTACTTC
TRBV19	-	TRBJ1-2	14	TRBD1	CASSIGTGNSGYTF	TGTGCCAGTAGTATCGGGACAGGGAATAGTGGCTACACCTTC
TRBV25-1	-	TRBJ2-7	16	TRBD2	CASSEGRASGAYEQYF	TGTGCCAGCAGTGAAGGTAGGGCTAGCGGGGCCTACGAGCAGTACTTC
TRBV2	-	TRBJ2-1	16	TRBD2	CASSTGAGVFRNEQFF	TGTGCCAGCAGTACCGGAGCGGGAGTTTTTAGGAATGAGCAGTTCTTC
TRBV28	-	TRBJ2-5	16	TRBD2	CASSPRTSGIPGTQYF	TGTGCCAGCAGTCCGCGGACTAGCGGGATCCCAGGGACCCAGTACTTC
TRBV2	-	TRBJ1-1	15	TRBD1	CASIPGQNKNTEAFF	TGTGCCAGCATCCCGGGACAGAATAAAAACACTGAAGCTTTCTTT
TRBV19	-	TRBJ2-3	14	TRBD1	CASRTGTGADTQYF	TGTGCCAGTAGGACCGGGACAGGGGCAGATACGCAGTATTTT
TRBV27	-	TRBJ2-1	17	TRBD2	CASSLFGTSGRVDEQFF	TGTGCCAGCAGTTTATTCGGGACTAGCGGGAGGGTCGATGAGCAGTTCTTC
TRBV20-1	-	TRBJ1-1	11	-	CSAHVGERAFF	TGCAGTGCTCATGTCGGGGAGCGGGCTTTCTTT